A single sample gave rise to the 19 T cell receptor beta chains below, sequenced in a study of T cells in Graves' hyperthyroidism and ophthalmopathy. Amplified TCR beta CDR3 regions came from RNA transcripts. First-round RT-PCR with HTBI primers amplified the TCR CDR3 region. TCRdb fed the multiplex PCR reads into MiXCR, producing one record per CDR3 protein. The sample includes 700,000 or so distinct CDR3 sequences, about 17% of them seen just once. The sequencing sample was made of blood. The source of these receptors is a man between 18 and 29 years old with Graves' hyperthyroidism.

This clonotype was recorded at least ten times. This chain joins TRBV18 and TRBJ2-3, with 9 bases aligning to TRBD2. Trimming took 1 base from V and 1 from J; bases not matched to a gene: 3. The CDR3 length is 16 residues. Per the germline V gene, CDR1 is KGHSH and CDR2 is LQKENI. As DNA, the CDR3 is TGTGCCAGCTCACCACGGTGGACTAGCGGCACAGATACGCAGTATTTT. As protein: CASSPRWTSGTDTQYF.

This clonotype was found many times. The chain combines TRBV7-2 with TRBJ1-3; no reliable D call. Trimming cost V 4 bases and J 4 bases, with 14 bases left between them. The CDR3 is 15 amino acids. In germline, CDR1 is SGHTA, CDR2 FQGNSA. CDR3 DNA: TGTGCCAGCAGCTCCCGGGCGGGAGGAGGAAACACCATATATTTT. The encoded protein is CASSSRAGGGNTIYF.

This clonotype was seen a handful of times. This rearrangement joins TRBV29-1 to TRBJ2-7; D uncertain. CDR1 and CDR2 (germline): SQVTM, ANQGSEA. This CDR3 has 11 amino acids. Trimming removed 4 bases at V and 3 bases at J, with 7 bases between. The CDR3: CSVVGDYEQYF. DNA of the CDR3: TGCAGCGTTGTTGGTGACTACGAGCAGTACTTC.

The table lists this clonotype with many counts. This chain links TRBV27 with TRBJ2-7, with 7 positions matching TRBD1. V shed 6 bases and J 0 bases; nucleotides not matched to a gene: 11. This CDR3 has 16 amino acids. The germline V gene has CDR1 MNHEY and CDR2 SMNVEV (reference sequence). This CDR3 reads CASRRGQVHSSYEQYF. For the CDR3, the DNA is TGTGCCAGCAGACGAGGACAGGTTCACAGCTCCTACGAGCAGTACTTC.

The rearrangement joins TRBV18 to TRBJ1-1; 12 bases align to TRBD1. The CDR3 has 15 residues. V was clipped by 4 bases and J by 4 bases; unmatched bases: 4. Germline V CDR1 and CDR2: KGHSH, LQKENI. Written as DNA, the CDR3 is TGTGCCAGCTCACGGGGACAGGGGGCGCCCACTGAAGCTTTCTTT. Protein: CASSRGQGAPTEAFF.

This clonotype was observed a handful of times. The CDR3 reads CASSYFSGTGGSGNTIYF. The DNA for the CDR3 is TGTGCCAGCAGCTATTTCTCCGGGACAGGGGGCTCTGGAAACACCATATATTTT. The J gene is TRBJ1-3, the V gene TRBV7-8, with 11 bases that match TRBD1. This CDR3 is 18 amino acids long. The germline CDR1 and CDR2 sequences are SGHVS and FQNEAQ. The junction had 8 bases not matched to a gene; V was cut back by 4 bases and J by 0 bases.

The sample holds many counts of this clonotype. V usage is TRBV29-1 and J usage is TRBJ2-1; D not certain. Germline V gene lookup returns CDR1 SQVTM and CDR2 ANQGSEA. The CDR3 covers 10 residues. Trimming removed 5 bases from V and 5 bases from J, with 4 bases in between. CDR3 DNA: TGCAGCGTTCTAGACAATGAGCAGTTCTTC. Translating it yields CSVLDNEQFF.

V is TRBV10-3 and J is TRBJ2-7, with D uncertain. CDR1 ENHRY and CDR2 SYGVKD come from the germline V gene. Trimming removed 6 bases from V and 0 bases from J, with 6 bases in between. The CDR3 length is 12 residues. For the CDR3, the DNA is TGTGCCATCAGGGGTAGCTCCTACGAGCAGTACTTC. It specifies CAIRGSSYEQYF.

The chain is built from TRBV12-3 or TRBV12-4 and TRBJ2-3; no clear D. Trimming took off 5 bases at V and 3 bases at J, with 12 bases between the two ends. The CDR3 length is 14 residues. The CDR3 bases are TGTGCCAGCAGTCTAGAGCGAGCGACAGATACGCAGTATTTT. This encodes CASSLERATDTQYF.

A remark on this clonotype: The junction departs from germline at one end; a sequencing error may be responsible. The V gene is TRBV29-1, the J gene TRBJ2-7; D may be TRBD2 (6 bases). Germline V gene data show CDR1 as SQVTM and CDR2 as ANQGSEA. The CDR3 covers 12 residues. The CDR3 loop reads CSFEEGGHEQYF. The CDR3 DNA reads TGCAGCTTTGAGGAGGGAGGACACGAGCAGTACTTC.

The chain uses TRBV2 and TRBJ2-7; TRBD2 is a possible D gene (5 bases). V lost 6 bases to trimming and J lost 3 bases, with 12 bases between them. The CDR3 totals 13 residues. CDR1 is SNHLY and CDR2 is FYNNEI in the germline V gene. In nucleotides, the CDR3 is TGTGCCAGCAGCGCGGAGCGGATCTACGAGCAGTACTTC. It translates to CASSAERIYEQYF. The variable domain in full, with the rest retrieved from reference TRBV2 and TRBJ2-7, is EPEVTQTPSHQVTQMGQEVILRCVPISNHLYFYWYRQILGQKVEFLVSFYNNEISEKSEIFDDQFSVERPDGSNFTLKIRSTKLEDSAMYFCASSAERIYEQYFGPGTRLTVT.

A word on this clonotype: Given a much more abundant clone one base away, this may be a read error. The genes are TRBV2 and TRBJ2-5; D gene uncertain. The germline V gene encodes CDR1 SNHLY and CDR2 FYNNEI. This CDR3 contains 13 residues. Trimming removed 8 bases at V and 1 base at J, with 11 bases between. The DNA for the CDR3 is TGTGCCAGCGGCTTATATTCCCAAGAGACCCAGTACTTC. Its translation: CASGLYSQETQYF.

This clonotype was found many times. This chain links TRBV24-1 with TRBJ1-1; unclear D gene. This CDR3 region has 13 residues. Looked up from germline, CDR1 is KGHDR and CDR2 is SFDVKD. The germline V and J ends were trimmed by 4 bases and 3 bases, with 8 bases remaining between them. CDR3 nucleotides: TGTGCCACCAGTGACCCTGGGTACACTGAAGCTTTCTTT. Translated: CATSDPGYTEAFF.

This chain connects TRBV19 to TRBJ1-1; 7 nucleotides agree with TRBD1. Trimming cost V 4 bases and J 3 bases; bases outside gene matches: 11. Germline CDR1 is LNHDA and CDR2 is SQIVND (reference sequence). The CDR3 is 16 residues long. DNA for the CDR3: TGTGCCAGTAGTAGTTGGGACAGTGGGATATACACTGAAGCTTTCTTT. Protein: CASSSWDSGIYTEAFF.

The CDR3 nucleotides are TGTGCCACTAGGGGGGCGGGGTCTTCCGGGGAGCTGTTTTTT. Its translation: CATRGAGSSGELFF. This sequence joins TRBV10-3 and TRBJ2-2; D may correspond to TRBD1 or TRBD2 (6 bases each). The CDR3 loop spans 14 amino acids. Germline V lookup: CDR1 ENHRY, CDR2 SYGVKD. The V and J ends lost 10 bases and 6 bases respectively, with 18 bases between them.

V gene TRBV3-1 combines with J gene TRBJ2-7, with TRBD2 identical over 15 bases. V lost 4 bases and J lost 7; bases outside the gene matches: 14. Germline V gene sequence: CDR1 LGHDT, CDR2 YNNKEL (reference sequence). The CDR3 is 18 residues long. For the CDR3, the DNA is TGTGCCAGCAGCCGTTTAGGGACTAGCGGGAGGCACCCCCGTGAGCAGTACTTC. As protein: CASSRLGTSGRHPREQYF.

J is TRBJ2-3 and V is TRBV3-1; D remains ambiguous. Trimming removed 4 bases at V and 4 bases at J, with 9 bases between. The CDR3 is 13 amino acids. The germline V gene has CDR1 LGHDT and CDR2 YNNKEL (reference sequence). CDR3 sequence: CASSRLEADTQYF. For the CDR3, the DNA is TGTGCCAGCAGCCGCCTCGAGGCAGATACGCAGTATTTT.

This clonotype showed up just a few times. V gene TRBV6-2 or TRBV6-3 combines with J gene TRBJ1-1; D may be TRBD1 (6 bases). The CDR3 loop spans 12 amino acids. Trimming pared 2 bases from V and 7 bases from J, leaving 8 bases between. Germline V gene sequence: CDR1 MNHEY, CDR2 SVGEGT. This chain's CDR3 is CASSYGGLEAFF. The DNA of the CDR3 is TGTGCCAGCAGTTACGGGGGGCTTGAAGCTTTCTTT.

The table lists this clonotype with many counts. The chain uses TRBV29-1 and TRBJ1-1, with 10 bases fitting TRBD1. Germline V gene data show CDR1 as SQVTM and CDR2 as ANQGSEA. The CDR3 covers 13 residues. Trimming cost V 3 bases and J 5 bases; bases outside gene matches: 3. CDR3 residues: CSVEPDRGTEAFF. The CDR3 nucleotides are TGCAGCGTTGAGCCGGACAGGGGGACTGAAGCTTTCTTT.